This T cell receptor (beta chain) comes out of a study of cytomegalovirus exposure and HLA in healthy donors. Study results and limitations: Among the CMV-associated chains, three were confirmed in vitro as specific for CMV antigens.

J lost 7 bases, V lost 2 bases, and 9 bases had no gene match. CDR3 length equals 15 residues. CDR1 is MNHEY, CDR2 SVGAGI, per germline. The sample holds one count of this clone. Antigen unknown. The PCR contained 60 Vbeta and 13 Jbeta primers. TCRdb's table, derived via immunoSEQ multiplex PCR, lists solely in-frame clones and lacks some. The sample gives 190,000 or so clones, around four fifths of which show up once; over 1.5% is in the top ten. Sample: PBMCs. This sequence was found in a man in his fifties in good health and CMV-seronegative. This chain links TRBV6-5 with TRBJ2-3, with 7 bases aligning to TRBD2. CDR3 sequence (DNA): TGTGCCAGCAGTTACAGGGCGGGAGCCGGGAATACGCAGTATTTT. As protein: CASSYRAGAGNTQYF.